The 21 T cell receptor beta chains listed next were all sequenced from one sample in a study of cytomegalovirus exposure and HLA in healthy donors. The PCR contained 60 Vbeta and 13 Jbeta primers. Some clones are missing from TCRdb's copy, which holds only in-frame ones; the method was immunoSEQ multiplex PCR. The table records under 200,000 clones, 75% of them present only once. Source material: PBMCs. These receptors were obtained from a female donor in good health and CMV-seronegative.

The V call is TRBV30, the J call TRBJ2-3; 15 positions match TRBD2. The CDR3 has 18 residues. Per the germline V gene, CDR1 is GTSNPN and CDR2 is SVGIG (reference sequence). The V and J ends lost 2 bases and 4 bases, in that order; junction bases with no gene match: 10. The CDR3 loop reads CAWSPRTSGRAEADTQYF. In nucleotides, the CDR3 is TGTGCCTGGAGTCCCCGGACTAGCGGGAGGGCCGAGGCAGATACGCAGTATTTT.

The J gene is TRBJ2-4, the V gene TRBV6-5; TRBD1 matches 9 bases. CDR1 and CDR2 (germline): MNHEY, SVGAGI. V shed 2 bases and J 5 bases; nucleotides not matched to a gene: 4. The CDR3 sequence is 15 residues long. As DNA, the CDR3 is TGTGCCAGCAGTTACGGGCGACAGGGGGAAAACATTCAGTACTTC. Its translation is CASSYGRQGENIQYF.

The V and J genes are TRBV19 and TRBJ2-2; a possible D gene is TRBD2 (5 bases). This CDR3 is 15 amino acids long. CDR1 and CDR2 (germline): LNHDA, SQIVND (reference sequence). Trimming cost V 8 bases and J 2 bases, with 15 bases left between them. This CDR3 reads CASAQTGINTGELFF. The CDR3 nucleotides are TGTGCCAGTGCCCAGACCGGGATCAACACCGGGGAGCTGTTTTTT.

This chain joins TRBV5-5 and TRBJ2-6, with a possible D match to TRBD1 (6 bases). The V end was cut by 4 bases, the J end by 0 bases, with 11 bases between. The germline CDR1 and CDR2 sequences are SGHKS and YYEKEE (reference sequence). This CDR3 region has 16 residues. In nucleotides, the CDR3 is TGTGCCAGCAGCCTCCCAGGGGTCTCTGGGGCCAACGTCCTGACTTTC. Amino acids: CASSLPGVSGANVLTF.

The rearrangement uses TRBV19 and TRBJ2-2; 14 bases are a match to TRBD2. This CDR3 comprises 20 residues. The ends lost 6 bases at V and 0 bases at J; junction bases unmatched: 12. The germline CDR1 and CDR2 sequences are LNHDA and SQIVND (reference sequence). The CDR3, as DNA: TGTGCCAGTAGCCCAACAACCGGACTAGCGGGAGGAACGAACACCGGGGAGCTGTTTTTT. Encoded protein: CASSPTTGLAGGTNTGELFF.

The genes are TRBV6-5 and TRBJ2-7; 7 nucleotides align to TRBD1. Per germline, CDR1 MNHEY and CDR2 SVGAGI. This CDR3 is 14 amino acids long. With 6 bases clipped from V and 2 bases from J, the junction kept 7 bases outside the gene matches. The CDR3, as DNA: TGTGCCAGCAGGCCGACAGGGCGGCCCTACGAGCAGTACTTC. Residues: CASRPTGRPYEQYF.

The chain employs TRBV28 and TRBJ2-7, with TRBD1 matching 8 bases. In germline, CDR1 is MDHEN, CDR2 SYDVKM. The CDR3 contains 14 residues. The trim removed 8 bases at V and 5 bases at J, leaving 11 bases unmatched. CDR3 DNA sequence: TGTGCCAGCCTGCCCTCGACAGGGGCCCACGAGCAGTACTTC. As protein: CASLPSTGAHEQYF.

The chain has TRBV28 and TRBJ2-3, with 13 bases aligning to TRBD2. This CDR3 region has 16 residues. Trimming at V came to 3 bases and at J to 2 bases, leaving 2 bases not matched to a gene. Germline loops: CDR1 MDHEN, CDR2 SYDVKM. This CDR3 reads CASSLGLAGTTDTQYF. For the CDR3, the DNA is TGTGCCAGCAGTTTGGGACTAGCGGGAACCACAGATACGCAGTATTTT.

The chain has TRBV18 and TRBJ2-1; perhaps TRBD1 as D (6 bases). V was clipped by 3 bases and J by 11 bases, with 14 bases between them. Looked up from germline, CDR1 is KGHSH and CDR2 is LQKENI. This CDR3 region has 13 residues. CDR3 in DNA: TGTGCCAGCTCACCTTCTACAGGGTCTAAGCAGTTCTTC. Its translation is CASSPSTGSKQFF.

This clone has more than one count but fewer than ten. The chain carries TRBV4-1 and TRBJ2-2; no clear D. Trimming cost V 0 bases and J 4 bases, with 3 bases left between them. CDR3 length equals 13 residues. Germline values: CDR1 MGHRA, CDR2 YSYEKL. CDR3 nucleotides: TGCGCCAGCAGCCAAGACCTCACCGGGGAGCTGTTTTTT. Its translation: CASSQDLTGELFF.

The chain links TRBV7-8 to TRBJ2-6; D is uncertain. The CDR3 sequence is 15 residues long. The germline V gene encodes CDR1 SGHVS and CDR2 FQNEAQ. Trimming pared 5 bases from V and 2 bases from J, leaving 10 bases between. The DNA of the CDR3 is TGTGCCAGCAGCATATGGCACACTGGGGCCAACGTCCTGACTTTC. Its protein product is CASSIWHTGANVLTF.

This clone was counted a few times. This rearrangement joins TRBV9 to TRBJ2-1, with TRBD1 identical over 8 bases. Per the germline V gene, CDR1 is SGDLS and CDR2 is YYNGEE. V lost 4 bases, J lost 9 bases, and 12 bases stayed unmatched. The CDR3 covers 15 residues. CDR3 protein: CASSFDRGGGGEQFF. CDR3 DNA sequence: TGTGCCAGCAGCTTCGACAGGGGCGGAGGGGGTGAGCAGTTCTTC. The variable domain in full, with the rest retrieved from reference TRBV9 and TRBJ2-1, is DSGVTQTPKHLITATGQRVTLRCSPRSGDLSVYWYQQSLDQGLQFLIQYYNGEERAKGNILERFSAQQFPDLHSELNLSSLELGDSALYFCASSFDRGGGGEQFFGPGTRLTVL.

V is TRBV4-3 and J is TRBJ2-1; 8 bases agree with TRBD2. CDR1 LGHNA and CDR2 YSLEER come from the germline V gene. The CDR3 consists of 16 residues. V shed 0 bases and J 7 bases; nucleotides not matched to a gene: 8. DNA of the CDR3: TGCGCCAGCAGCCAAGAGTCTAGCGGGCACGCAAATGAGCAGTTCTTC. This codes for CASSQESSGHANEQFF.

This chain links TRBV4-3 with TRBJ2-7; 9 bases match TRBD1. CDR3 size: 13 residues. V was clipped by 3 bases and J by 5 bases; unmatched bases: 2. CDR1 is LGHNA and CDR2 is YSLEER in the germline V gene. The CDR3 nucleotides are TGCGCCAGCAGCCAGCGGACAGGGGACGAGCAGTACTTC. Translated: CASSQRTGDEQYF.

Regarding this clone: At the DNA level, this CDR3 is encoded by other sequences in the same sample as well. For the CDR3, the DNA is TGTGCCAGCAGCTTAGAGTATCGGGACGAGCAGTACTTC. Protein: CASSLEYRDEQYF. The rearrangement joins TRBV28 to TRBJ2-7; D gene uncertain. The CDR3 is made up of 13 amino acids. Deletions cut 6 bases from V and 5 bases from J, with 14 bases between. Germline V gene sequence: CDR1 MDHEN, CDR2 SYDVKM.

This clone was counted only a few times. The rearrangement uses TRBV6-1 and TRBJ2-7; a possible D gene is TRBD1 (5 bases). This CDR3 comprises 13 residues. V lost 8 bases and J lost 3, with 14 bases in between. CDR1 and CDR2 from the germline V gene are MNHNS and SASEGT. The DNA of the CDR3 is TGTGCCAGCGGGCAGGGTGGTCGCTACGAGCAGTACTTC. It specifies CASGQGGRYEQYF.

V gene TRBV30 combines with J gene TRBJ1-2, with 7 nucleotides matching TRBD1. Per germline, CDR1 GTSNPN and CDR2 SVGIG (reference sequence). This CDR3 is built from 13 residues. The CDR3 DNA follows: TGTGCGAAGGGGGCGGGTGTGTACCCTGGCTACACCTTC. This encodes CAKGAGVYPGYTF.

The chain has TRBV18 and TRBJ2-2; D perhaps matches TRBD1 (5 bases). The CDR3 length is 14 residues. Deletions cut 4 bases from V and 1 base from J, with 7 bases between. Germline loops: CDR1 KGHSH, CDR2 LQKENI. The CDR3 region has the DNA TGTGCCAGCTCACTCGGACAGAACACCGGGGAGCTGTTTTTT. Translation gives CASSLGQNTGELFF.

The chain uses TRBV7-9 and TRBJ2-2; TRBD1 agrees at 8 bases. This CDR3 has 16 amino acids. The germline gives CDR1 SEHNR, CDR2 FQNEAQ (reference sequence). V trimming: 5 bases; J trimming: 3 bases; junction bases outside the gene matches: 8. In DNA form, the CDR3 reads TGTGCCAGCAGCCCGGACAGGGTAGGGGACACCGGGGAGCTGTTTTTT. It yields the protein CASSPDRVGDTGELFF. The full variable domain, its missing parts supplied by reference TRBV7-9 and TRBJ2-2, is DTGVSQNPRHKITKRGQNVTFRCDPISEHNRLYWYRQTLGQGPEFLTYFQNEAQLEKSRLLSDRFSAERPKGSFSTLEIQRTEQGDSAMYLCASSPDRVGDTGELFFGEGSRLTVL.

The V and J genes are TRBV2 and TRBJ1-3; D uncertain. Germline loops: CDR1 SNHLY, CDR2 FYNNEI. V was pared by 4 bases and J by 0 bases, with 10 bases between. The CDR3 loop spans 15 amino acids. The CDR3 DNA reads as TGTGCCAGCAGTGCCGCCGCGATCTCTGGAAACACCATATATTTT. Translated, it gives CASSAAAISGNTIYF.

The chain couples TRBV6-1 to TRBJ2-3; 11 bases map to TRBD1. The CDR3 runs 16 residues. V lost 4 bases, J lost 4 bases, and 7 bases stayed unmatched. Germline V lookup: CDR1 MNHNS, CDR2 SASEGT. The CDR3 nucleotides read TGTGCCAGCAGTGGACGGACAGGGGGCTTCTCAGATACGCAGTATTTT. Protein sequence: CASSGRTGGFSDTQYF.